The source of this TCR beta chain is a study of T cell changes during pregnancy in multiple sclerosis. Germline CDR1 SGHNT, CDR2 YYREEE (reference sequence). The CDR3 runs to 13 residues. V gave up 6 bases and J gave up 6 bases, with 14 bases separating them. Measured with immunoSEQ multiplex PCR; TCRdb has only the in-frame clones, and not every one. The sample contains some 100,000 clones, almost 95% of which appear only once. The sequencing used peripheral blood, collected before pregnancy. This clonotype was obtained from a female donor with multiple sclerosis, enrolled in a pregnancy study. This chain joins TRBV5-4 and TRBJ2-3; tentative D call: TRBD2 (6 bases). CDR3 sequence reads: CASTFGGSDTQYF. The CDR3 nucleotides are TGTGCCAGCACCTTCGGGGGTTCCGATACGCAGTATTTT.